This T cell receptor beta chain was profiled in a study of human T cells and chemical hapten exposure. Study overall: Patients, mostly women, had alopecia areata, alopecia totalis or alopecia universalis. The study traced per-sample TCR yield variation mainly to small differences in pooled library volumes.

This clonotype was observed a handful of times. The time point here: pre-sensitization, week 0. The sample's treatment: therapeutic diphenylcyclopropenone sensitization with weekly scalp DPC. RNA extraction used unfractionated whole blood as the source of total RNA. MiXCR, run by TCRdb on the RACE reads, gives a single entry per CDR3 protein. The sample has some 400,000 distinct CDR3 sequences; roughly 5.3% are singletons. The CDR3 is 14 amino acids. V was cut by 2 bases and J by 0 bases, with 6 bases left in between. The germline gives CDR1 MNHEY, CDR2 SVGAGI. The specimen comprised whole blood, sampled in connection with sensitization to the hapten diphenylcyclopropenone (DPC). This receptor was obtained from a woman aged 45 to 65 with alopecia areata. Some clones in this sample may be carry-over from other donors' samples. This chain connects TRBV6-5 to TRBJ2-3; D call uncertain. DNA of the CDR3: TGTGCCAGCAGTTACCGTTTGAGCACAGATACGCAGTATTTT. This gives the protein CASSYRLSTDTQYF.